Below are 18 T cell receptor beta chains sequenced from a single sample in a study of T cell changes during pregnancy in multiple sclerosis (dated by TCRdb to about 2019). Library method: the immunoSEQ multiplex PCR assay. TCRdb took this table from immuneACCESS and kept in-frame rearrangements with V and J called. Such tables lack part of the clones; where checked against another copy, unresolved V genes explain under half of the gap, and the rest is unexplained. For this sample the table gives approximately 74,000 clones, of which about 85% were detected only once. The biggest ten clones account for less than 3.5% of the sample. The sample in question was peripheral blood, obtained before pregnancy. The receptors come from a female donor with multiple sclerosis, enrolled in a pregnancy study.

The chain recombines TRBV4-2 with TRBJ1-1; D is ambiguous. This CDR3 spans 14 amino acids. The germline V and J ends were trimmed by 5 bases and 1 base, with 11 bases remaining between them. Per germline, CDR1 LGHNA and CDR2 YNFKEQ. CDR3 sequence (DNA): TGTGCCAGCAGCTCCCGGGTAAAGAACACTGAAGCTTTCTTT. This codes for CASSSRVKNTEAFF.

The chain employs TRBV19 and TRBJ1-2; a weak D match, TRBD1 (6 bases). The germline V gene has CDR1 LNHDA and CDR2 SQIVND (reference sequence). The V and J ends lost 3 bases and 3 bases respectively, with 17 bases between them. The CDR3 is 16 residues long. The CDR3: CASSIRTARLDYGYTF. The CDR3 DNA follows: TGTGCCAGTAGTATCAGGACAGCCCGGTTGGACTATGGCTACACCTTC.

The J gene is TRBJ2-5, the V gene TRBV7-2; the D is unclear. V lost 4 bases and J 5 bases, leaving 5 bases between the germline ends. The CDR3 spans 11 residues. Germline V gene sequence: CDR1 SGHTA, CDR2 FQGNSA. CDR3 amino acids: CASSWRETQYF. CDR3 DNA sequence: TGTGCCAGCAGCTGGCGGGAGACCCAGTACTTC.

J is TRBJ2-1 and V is TRBV10-1; D might be TRBD2 (6 bases). CDR3 length: 15 residues. Per the germline V gene, CDR1 is WNHNN and CDR2 is SYGVQD (reference sequence). V shed 2 bases and J shed 2 bases, with 10 bases lying between them. CDR3 amino acids: CASSELRETYNEQFF. DNA of the CDR3: TGCGCCAGCAGTGAGCTGCGGGAAACCTACAATGAGCAGTTCTTC.

The V gene is TRBV7-9, the J gene TRBJ1-2; D is undetermined. This CDR3 region has 14 residues. Trimming pared 5 bases from V and 4 bases from J, leaving 14 bases between. Germline assignment: CDR1 SEHNR and CDR2 FQNEAQ (reference sequence). CDR3: CASSLVTGSYGYTF. In DNA, the CDR3 is TGTGCCAGCAGCCTTGTGACGGGGAGCTATGGCTACACCTTC.

The chain links TRBV19 to TRBJ1-5; no clear D. From germline, CDR1 is LNHDA and CDR2 SQIVND (reference sequence). V was pared by 5 bases and J by 4 bases, with 9 bases between. CDR3 length: 13 residues. CDR3 DNA sequence: TGTGCCAGTAGTTCTCAGACAAATCAGCCCCAGCATTTT. Protein sequence: CASSSQTNQPQHF. Full variable domain (rest looked up from reference TRBV19 and TRBJ1-5): DGGITQSPKYLFRKEGQNVTLSCEQNLNHDAMYWYRQDPGQGLRLIYYSQIVNDFQKGDIAEGYSVSREKKESFPLTVTSAQKNPTAFYLCASSSQTNQPQHFGDGTRLSIL.

This clone was detected once. The chain joins TRBV7-2 to TRBJ2-3; TRBD2 might be the D (5 bases). V shed 0 bases and J shed 4 bases, with 5 bases lying between them. The CDR3 has 13 amino acids. CDR1 and CDR2 (germline): SGHTA, FQGNSA. CDR3 nucleotides: TGTGCCAGCAGCTTAGCGAGGGCAGATACGCAGTATTTT. Translated, it gives CASSLARADTQYF.

The genes are TRBV9 and TRBJ1-1; TRBD1 agrees at 8 bases. Germline assignment: CDR1 SGDLS and CDR2 YYNGEE. The CDR3 loop spans 15 amino acids. V dropped 3 bases and J dropped 3; count of bases not matched to a gene: 7. The CDR3 loop reads CASSATGVGDTEAFF. Here the CDR3 DNA reads TGTGCCAGCAGCGCGACAGGGGTGGGGGACACTGAAGCTTTCTTT.

The table lists this clone with a count of one. The chain carries TRBV30 and TRBJ1-1; 8 nucleotides align to TRBD1. V was pared by 2 bases and J by 3 bases, with 2 bases of the junction left unmatched. Germline CDR1 GTSNPN, CDR2 SVGIG (reference sequence). The CDR3 sequence is 13 residues long. The DNA for the CDR3 is TGTGCCTGGAGTCAGGACAGGGACACTGAAGCTTTCTTT. Translation: CAWSQDRDTEAFF.

The chain uses TRBV12-5 and TRBJ1-1; D is unresolved. The CDR3 totals 15 residues. Germline loops: CDR1 LGHNT, CDR2 FRNRAP. V was shortened by 0 bases and J by 1 base, with 9 bases between the two germline ends. CDR3 region: CASGLVRVGNTEAFF. The CDR3 bases are TGTGCTAGTGGTTTGGTACGGGTGGGGAACACTGAAGCTTTCTTT.

The V call is TRBV14, the J call TRBJ2-3, with 9 positions matching TRBD2. Per germline, CDR1 SGHDN and CDR2 FVKESK. Losses at the gene ends were 0 bases for V and 3 bases for J; bases not matched to a gene: 10. The CDR3 sequence is 18 residues long. The DNA for the CDR3 is TGTGCCAGCAGCCAAGATCTAAGAGCGGGAGGTGGTACAGATACGCAGTATTTT. Translation gives CASSQDLRAGGGTDTQYF.

The gene calls are TRBV7-9 and TRBJ1-2, with D tentatively TRBD1 (5 bases). The CDR3 extends over 13 amino acids. Germline V lookup: CDR1 SEHNR, CDR2 FQNEAQ (reference sequence). Trimming cost V 8 bases and J 6 bases, with 16 bases left between them. CDR3 amino acids: CASQRDGAHGYTF. For the CDR3, the DNA is TGTGCCAGCCAGCGGGACGGAGCCCATGGCTACACCTTC. The whole variable domain, remainder taken from reference TRBV7-9 and TRBJ1-2, is DTGVSQNPRHKITKRGQNVTFRCDPISEHNRLYWYRQTLGQGPEFLTYFQNEAQLEKSRLLSDRFSAERPKGSFSTLEIQRTEQGDSAMYLCASQRDGAHGYTFGSGTRLTVV.

This clone was detected only once. Other DNA sequences within the sample encode an identical CDR3. The V gene is TRBV7-9, the J gene TRBJ1-2; D is unresolved. CDR3 length: 13 amino acids. With 1 base removed from V and 3 bases from J, the gap between germline ends came to 6 bases. CDR1 SEHNR and CDR2 FQNEAQ come from the germline V gene (reference sequence). The CDR3 DNA reads as TGTGCCAGCAGCTTAGGGACTGACTATGGCTACACCTTC. Translation: CASSLGTDYGYTF.

This clone is a singleton in its sample. This rearrangement joins TRBV30 to TRBJ1-6; 7 bases fit TRBD1. Per the germline V gene, CDR1 is GTSNPN and CDR2 is SVGIG (reference sequence). V lost 2 bases and J lost 3; bases outside the gene matches: 7. The CDR3 contains 16 residues. The CDR3 bases are TGTGCCTGGAGTTCAGGACAGGCCCGCTATAATTCACCCCTCCACTTT. Protein: CAWSSGQARYNSPLHF. Full variable domain (rest looked up from reference TRBV30 and TRBJ1-6): SQTIHQWPATLVQPVGSPLSLECTVEGTSNPNLYWYRQAAGRGLQLLFYSVGIGQISSEVPQNLSASRPQDRQFILSSKKLLLSDSGFYLCAWSSGQARYNSPLHFGNGTRLTVT.

V and J are TRBV11-2 and TRBJ1-1, with 9 positions matching TRBD1. This CDR3 is built from 16 residues. CDR1 and CDR2 (germline): SGHAT, FQNNGV. Trimming cost V 5 bases and J 6 bases; bases outside gene matches: 13. The CDR3 loop reads CASSERPTGGKAEAFF. In DNA form, the CDR3 reads TGTGCCAGCAGCGAGCGCCCGACAGGGGGGAAGGCTGAAGCTTTCTTT.

This chain joins TRBV4-3 and TRBJ2-2; TRBD2 aligns across 9 bases. J gave up 0 bases and V 0 bases, and 11 bases lay outside the gene matches. Germline CDR1 is LGHNA and CDR2 is YSLEER. There are 20 residues in the CDR3. This CDR3 is CASSQDLVASGVTNTGELFF. The CDR3 coding sequence is TGCGCCAGCAGCCAAGATCTGGTAGCTAGCGGGGTTACGAACACCGGGGAGCTGTTTTTT.

The chain uses TRBV11-3 and TRBJ1-2; 8 bases line up with TRBD1. CDR1 and CDR2 from the germline V gene are SGHNT and YENEEA. CDR3 size: 14 residues. V lost 4 bases, J lost 7 bases, and 8 bases stayed unmatched. CDR3 in DNA: TGTGCCAGCAGCTCCTGGACAGGGTCCGGTGGCTACACCTTC. This sequence encodes CASSSWTGSGGYTF. The complete variable domain, with remaining parts taken from reference TRBV11-3 and TRBJ1-2, reads EAGVVQSPRYKIIEKKQPVAFWCNPISGHNTLYWYLQNLGQGPELLIRYENEEAVDDSQLPKDRFSAERLKGVDSTLKIQPAELGDSAVYLCASSSWTGSGGYTFGSGTRLTVV.

The sample holds one count of this clone. V usage is TRBV2 and J usage is TRBJ2-3; possibly TRBD2 for D (5 bases). Germline-derived CDR1 and CDR2 are SNHLY and FYNNEI. This CDR3 is 12 amino acids long. V dropped 7 bases and J dropped 5 bases, with 10 bases sitting between them. The CDR3 DNA follows: TGTGCCAGCAATCTAGCCGGAGATACGCAGTATTTT. Translating gives CASNLAGDTQYF.